This is a list of T cell receptor beta chains from one sample in a study of blood T cell repertoires in COVID-19. Sequencing was performed with immunoSEQ multiplex PCR; in TCRdb, only in-frame clones are kept and a portion is missing. The sample lists 100,000 to 150,000 clones, 65% to 90% occurring once. The sequencing sample was made of peripheral blood. The receptor source for this set is a man at least 80 years old with active or convalescent COVID-19. The CDR3 runs from the conserved cysteine through the conserved F or W. D genes are given only for firm matches. Clone size, where shown, is once, few, many, or a class for clones that have expanded.

J gene: TRBJ1-6
V gene: TRBV5-1
clone size: .
D gene: TRBD1
CDR3 protein: CASSLRTGGLGSPLHF
CDR3 DNA: TGCGCCAGCAGCTTGAGGACAGGGGGATTAGGTTCACCCCTCCACTTT

J gene: TRBJ1-5
V gene: TRBV7-6
clone size: .
D gene: TRBD1
CDR3 protein: CASSPGTGGNQPQHF
CDR3 DNA: TGTGCCAGCAGCCCTGGGACAGGGGGGAATCAGCCCCAGCATTTT

J gene: TRBJ2-4
V gene: TRBV7-9
clone size: .
D gene: TRBD1
CDR3 protein: CASSYRQGAGNIQYF
CDR3 DNA: TGTGCCAGCAGCTATCGACAGGGGGCCGGAAACATTCAGTACTTC

J gene: TRBJ2-3
V gene: TRBV5-1
clone size: .
D gene: TRBD2
CDR3 protein: CASSSGTTTDTQYF
CDR3 DNA: TGCGCCAGCAGCTCCGGGACTACGACAGATACGCAGTATTTT

J gene: TRBJ1-5
V gene: TRBV5-8
clone size: .
D gene: .
CDR3 protein: CASSPQGASNQPQHF
CDR3 DNA: TGTGCCAGCAGCCCCCAGGGTGCGAGCAATCAGCCCCAGCATTTT

J gene: TRBJ2-5
V gene: TRBV5-1
clone size: .
D gene: TRBD1
CDR3 protein: CASSLQGRETQYF
CDR3 DNA: TGCGCCAGCAGCTTACAGGGGCGAGAGACCCAGTACTTC

J gene: TRBJ1-4
V gene: TRBV19
clone size: .
D gene: TRBD1
CDR3 protein: CASSIGQGSGVDEKLFF
CDR3 DNA: TGTGCCAGTAGTATCGGACAGGGGAGCGGTGTCGATGAAAAACTGTTTTTT

J gene: TRBJ2-6
V gene: TRBV5-4
clone size: .
D gene: .
CDR3 protein: CASSLGPEGANVLTF
CDR3 DNA: TGTGCCAGCAGCTTGGGGCCGGAGGGGGCCAACGTCCTGACTTTC

J gene: TRBJ2-7
V gene: TRBV7-7
clone size: .
D gene: .
CDR3 protein: CASSGPRDEQYF
CDR3 DNA: TGTGCCAGCAGCGGGCCTCGCGACGAGCAGTACTTC

J gene: TRBJ2-5
V gene: TRBV7-8
clone size: .
D gene: TRBD2
CDR3 protein: CASSLAATGGTSGRLRETQYF
CDR3 DNA: TGTGCCAGCAGCTTAGCTGCCACCGGCGGGACTAGCGGGAGGTTAAGGGAGACCCAGTACTTC

J gene: TRBJ1-2
V gene: TRBV6-5
clone size: .
D gene: .
CDR3 protein: CASNLDRLYGYTF
CDR3 DNA: TGTGCCAGCAATTTGGACAGATTATATGGCTACACCTTC

J gene: TRBJ2-3
V gene: TRBV28
clone size: .
D gene: TRBD1
CDR3 protein: CASSPPPQGVSTDTQYF
CDR3 DNA: TGTGCCAGCAGTCCCCCCCCACAGGGGGTTAGTACAGATACGCAGTATTTT

J gene: TRBJ1-6
V gene: TRBV12-3/TRBV12-4
clone size: .
D gene: TRBD1
CDR3 protein: CASSFSGGSPLHF
CDR3 DNA: TGTGCCAGCAGTTTCTCAGGGGGTTCACCCCTCCACTTT

J gene: TRBJ2-1
V gene: TRBV2
clone size: .
D gene: TRBD2
CDR3 protein: CASSLLAGVYNEQFF
CDR3 DNA: TGTGCCAGCAGCCTACTAGCGGGAGTCTACAATGAGCAGTTCTTC

J gene: TRBJ1-1
V gene: TRBV5-6
clone size: .
D gene: .
CDR3 protein: CASSLGGRGLNTEAFF
CDR3 DNA: TGTGCCAGCAGCTTGGGCGGTAGGGGATTGAACACTGAAGCTTTCTTT

J gene: TRBJ1-2
V gene: TRBV9
clone size: .
D gene: .
CDR3 protein: CASSVESGSSYGYTF
CDR3 DNA: TGTGCCAGCAGCGTAGAGTCAGGTTCGAGCTATGGCTACACCTTC

J gene: TRBJ1-4
V gene: TRBV5-6
clone size: .
D gene: TRBD1
CDR3 protein: CASSWTPGGEANEKLFF
CDR3 DNA: TGTGCCAGCAGCTGGACCCCAGGGGGTGAGGCTAATGAAAAACTGTTTTTT

J gene: TRBJ2-7
V gene: TRBV18
clone size: .
D gene: TRBD1
CDR3 protein: CASSRETGYDEQYF
CDR3 DNA: TGTGCCAGCTCAAGGGAGACAGGGTACGACGAGCAGTACTTC

J gene: TRBJ1-3
V gene: TRBV6-5
clone size: .
D gene: TRBD1
CDR3 protein: CASTDRAAYGNTIYF
CDR3 DNA: TGTGCCAGTACTGACAGGGCGGCTTACGGAAACACCATATATTTT

J gene: TRBJ1-6
V gene: TRBV12-3/TRBV12-4
clone size: once
D gene: .
CDR3 protein: CASSLAGAPLHF
CDR3 DNA: TGTGCCAGCAGTTTAGCTGGAGCACCCCTCCACTTT

J gene: TRBJ1-1
V gene: TRBV27
clone size: .
D gene: TRBD1
CDR3 protein: CASSFWDSEAFF
CDR3 DNA: TGTGCCAGCAGTTTTTGGGACAGCGAAGCTTTCTTT

J gene: TRBJ2-1
V gene: TRBV5-6
clone size: .
D gene: TRBD2
CDR3 protein: CASSGLLGGLGYNEQFF
CDR3 DNA: TGTGCCAGCAGCGGGTTGCTAGGGGGACTAGGCTACAATGAGCAGTTCTTC

J gene: TRBJ1-3
V gene: TRBV30
clone size: .
D gene: .
CDR3 protein: CAWSVWRGRSSGNTIYF
CDR3 DNA: TGTGCCTGGAGTGTATGGCGCGGCAGAAGCTCTGGAAACACCATATATTTT

J gene: TRBJ1-6
V gene: TRBV7-2
clone size: few
D gene: TRBD1
CDR3 protein: CASSLVLGQGPSSLHF
CDR3 DNA: TGTGCCAGCAGCTTAGTTCTGGGACAGGGGCCGTCCTCCCTCCACTTT

J gene: TRBJ2-5
V gene: TRBV9
clone size: .
D gene: .
CDR3 protein: CASSLTSFQETQYF
CDR3 DNA: TGTGCCAGCAGCCTGACAAGTTTCCAAGAGACCCAGTACTTC

J gene: TRBJ1-2
V gene: TRBV24-1
clone size: .
D gene: .
CDR3 protein: CATSGPGGYTF
CDR3 DNA: TGTGCCACCAGTGGGCCGGGTGGCTACACCTTC

J gene: TRBJ2-7
V gene: TRBV4-2
clone size: .
D gene: TRBD2
CDR3 protein: CASSYGLAGVYEQYF
CDR3 DNA: TGTGCCAGCAGCTACGGACTAGCGGGGGTCTACGAGCAGTACTTC

J gene: TRBJ1-2
V gene: TRBV2
clone size: .
D gene: TRBD1
CDR3 protein: CASSEAGQGAGYTF
CDR3 DNA: TGTGCCAGCAGTGAAGCGGGGCAGGGGGCTGGCTACACCTTC

J gene: TRBJ2-7
V gene: TRBV4-2
clone size: few
D gene: .
CDR3 protein: CASSLNPTGFYEQYF
CDR3 DNA: TGTGCCAGCAGCCTCAACCCAACAGGGTTCTACGAGCAGTACTTC

J gene: TRBJ1-3
V gene: TRBV5-1
clone size: .
D gene: TRBD1
CDR3 protein: CASSLGDRITGNTIYF
CDR3 DNA: TGCGCCAGCAGCTTGGGGGACAGGATAACAGGAAACACCATATATTTT

J gene: TRBJ2-5
V gene: TRBV10-3
clone size: .
D gene: TRBD2
CDR3 protein: CAISIAGREETQYF
CDR3 DNA: TGTGCCATCAGTATAGCGGGAAGGGAGGAGACCCAGTACTTC

J gene: TRBJ1-2
V gene: TRBV9
clone size: .
D gene: .
CDR3 protein: CASSSVNKESYGYTF
CDR3 DNA: TGTGCCAGCAGCTCTGTGAACAAGGAGAGCTATGGCTACACCTTC

J gene: TRBJ2-3
V gene: TRBV5-1
clone size: .
D gene: TRBD2
CDR3 protein: CASSLSGGASDTQYF
CDR3 DNA: TGCGCCAGCAGCCTTAGCGGGGGGGCCTCAGATACGCAGTATTTT

J gene: TRBJ1-5
V gene: TRBV4-2
clone size: .
D gene: .
CDR3 protein: CASSQVPARDNQPQHF
CDR3 DNA: TGTGCCAGCAGCCAAGTCCCCGCCAGGGATAATCAGCCCCAGCATTTT

J gene: TRBJ2-2
V gene: TRBV19
clone size: .
D gene: .
CDR3 protein: CASLRGGGATGELFF
CDR3 DNA: TGTGCCAGTCTCCGTGGTGGGGGGGCCACCGGGGAGCTGTTTTTT

J gene: TRBJ1-2
V gene: TRBV19
clone size: .
D gene: .
CDR3 protein: CASSTSQGPWGGYTF
CDR3 DNA: TGTGCCAGTAGTACCTCCCAGGGCCCCTGGGGAGGCTACACCTTC

J gene: TRBJ1-4
V gene: TRBV7-2
clone size: .
D gene: .
CDR3 protein: CASSPGKQGLLFF
CDR3 DNA: TGTGCCAGCAGCCCGGGCAAACAGGGTTTGCTGTTTTTT

J gene: TRBJ2-3
V gene: TRBV29-1
clone size: .
D gene: .
CDR3 protein: CSVRGTDTQYF
CDR3 DNA: TGCAGCGTCCGAGGCACAGATACGCAGTATTTT

J gene: TRBJ1-2
V gene: TRBV10-3
clone size: .
D gene: TRBD1
CDR3 protein: CAIRRQGAHGYTF
CDR3 DNA: TGTGCCATCAGGCGACAGGGGGCGCATGGCTACACCTTC

J gene: TRBJ1-2
V gene: TRBV4-1
clone size: .
D gene: .
CDR3 protein: CASSQDQGTYYGYTF
CDR3 DNA: TGCGCCAGCAGCCAAGATCAGGGGACATATTATGGCTACACCTTC

J gene: TRBJ2-7
V gene: TRBV7-6
clone size: .
D gene: TRBD1
CDR3 protein: CASSSSDRGASYEQYF
CDR3 DNA: TGTGCCAGCAGCTCTTCGGACAGGGGTGCTTCCTACGAGCAGTACTTC

J gene: TRBJ1-6
V gene: TRBV2
clone size: few
D gene: .
CDR3 protein: CASCQDSSPLHF
CDR3 DNA: TGTGCCAGCTGCCAGGATAGTTCACCCCTCCACTTT

J gene: TRBJ2-2
V gene: TRBV6-5
clone size: .
D gene: TRBD2
CDR3 protein: CASSYSWGGAGELFF
CDR3 DNA: TGTGCCAGCAGTTACTCGTGGGGGGGTGCCGGGGAGCTGTTTTTT

J gene: TRBJ1-2
V gene: TRBV9
clone size: .
D gene: TRBD1
CDR3 protein: CASSGGQDGYTF
CDR3 DNA: TGTGCCAGCAGCGGGGGACAGGATGGCTACACCTTC

J gene: TRBJ2-1
V gene: TRBV9
clone size: .
D gene: TRBD1
CDR3 protein: CASSPSGQVNEQFF
CDR3 DNA: TGTGCCAGCAGCCCCTCGGGACAGGTCAATGAGCAGTTCTTC

J gene: TRBJ2-5
V gene: TRBV7-8
clone size: .
D gene: TRBD2
CDR3 protein: CASRLSSGRYQETQYF
CDR3 DNA: TGTGCCAGCAGACTTTCTAGCGGTCGGTACCAAGAGACCCAGTACTTC

J gene: TRBJ1-1
V gene: TRBV7-9
clone size: .
D gene: TRBD1
CDR3 protein: CASSSGGTVKNTEAFF
CDR3 DNA: TGTGCCAGCAGCTCGGGAGGGACAGTGAAAAACACTGAAGCTTTCTTT